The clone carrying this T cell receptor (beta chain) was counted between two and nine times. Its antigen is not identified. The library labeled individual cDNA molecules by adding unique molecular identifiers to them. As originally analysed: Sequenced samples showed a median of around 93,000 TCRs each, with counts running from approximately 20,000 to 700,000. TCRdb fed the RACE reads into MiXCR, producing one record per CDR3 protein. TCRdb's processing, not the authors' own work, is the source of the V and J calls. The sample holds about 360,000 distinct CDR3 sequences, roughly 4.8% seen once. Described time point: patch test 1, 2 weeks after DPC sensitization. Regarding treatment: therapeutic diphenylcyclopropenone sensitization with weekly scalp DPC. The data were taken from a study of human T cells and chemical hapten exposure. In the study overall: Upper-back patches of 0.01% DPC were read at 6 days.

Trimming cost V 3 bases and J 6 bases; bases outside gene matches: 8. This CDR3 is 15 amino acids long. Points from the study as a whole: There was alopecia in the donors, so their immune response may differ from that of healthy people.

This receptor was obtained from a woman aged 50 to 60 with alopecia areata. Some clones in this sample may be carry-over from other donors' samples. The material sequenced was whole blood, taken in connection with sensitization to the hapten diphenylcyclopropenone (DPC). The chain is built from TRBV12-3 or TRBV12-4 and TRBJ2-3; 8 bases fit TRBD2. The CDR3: CASSFSSGSADTQYF. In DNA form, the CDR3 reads TGTGCCAGCAGTTTTTCGAGCGGGAGCGCGGATACGCAGTATTTT.